This T cell receptor (beta chain) was observed in a study of patients and donors after allogeneic stem cell transplantation. One entry per CDR3 protein results from TCRdb running MiXCR on the RT-PCR reads. In the table there are about 160,000 distinct CDR3 sequences, around 30% of which are singletons. Germline CDR1 KGHDR, CDR2 SFDVKD. V lost 1 base, J lost 0 bases, and 12 bases lay in between. The CDR3 contains 17 residues. The gene calls are TRBV24-1 and TRBJ2-1, with no clear D. The sequence was obtained from a human donor who was either an allogeneic HSCT recipient or a stem cell or donor lymphocyte infusion donor (not recorded which). It is not recorded whose cells these are; they may come from a transplant donor. The sample consisted of blood, either unsorted or a sorted T cell fraction (not recorded which). CDR3 in DNA: TGTGCCACCAGTGATTTTACAGTATCAAGCTCCTACAATGAGCAGTTCTTC. Translated, it gives CATSDFTVSSSYNEQFF.